The 17 T cell receptor beta chains listed next were all sequenced from one sample in a study of human T cells and chemical hapten exposure. TCRdb fed the RACE reads into MiXCR, producing one record per CDR3 protein. This table holds 70,000 or so distinct CDR3 sequences, roughly 11% found once. The time point is: patch test 3, about 24 weeks after DPC sensitization. As to treatment: therapeutic diphenylcyclopropenone sensitization with weekly scalp DPC. Material: whole blood, obtained in connection with sensitization to the hapten diphenylcyclopropenone (DPC). The receptors stem from a woman in her fifties or sixties with alopecia areata. Some clones in this sample may be carry-over from other donors' samples.

Comments on this clonotype: One base away lies a much larger clone, so this may be a sequencing read error. The chain joins TRBV24-1 to TRBJ2-3; D may be TRBD1 (6 bases). Per germline, CDR1 KGHDR and CDR2 SFDVKD. This CDR3 spans 12 amino acids. The CDR3 DNA reads TGTGTCACCAGGGGCAGCACAGATACGCAGTATTTT. The encoded protein is CVTRGSTDTQYF.

The rearrangement joins TRBV20-1 to TRBJ1-1; D uncertain. This CDR3 spans 14 amino acids. Germline CDR1 DFQATT, CDR2 SNEGSKA (reference sequence). The CDR3 DNA is TGCCAACCTGGGTCCGGGCGAAGGAACACTGAAGCTTTCTTT. It codes for CQPGSGRRNTEAFF.

The chain combines TRBV29-1 with TRBJ2-3; 7 nucleotides agree with TRBD1. CDR1 and CDR2 (germline): SQVTM, ANQGSEA. This CDR3 has 14 residues. The V gene end was trimmed by 5 bases and the J gene end by 2 bases; junction bases not matched to a gene: 7. The CDR3 region has the DNA TGCAGCGTTACGGACAGGACGAACACAGATACGCAGTATTTT. This codes for CSVTDRTNTDTQYF.

The CDR3 is CASSLSITDTQYF. The CDR3 DNA reads as TGTGCCAGCAGTTTATCAATCACAGATACGCAGTATTTT. The rearrangement uses TRBV28 and TRBJ2-3; D ambiguous. The CDR3 covers 13 residues. V lost 1 base and J 2 bases, leaving 4 bases between the germline ends. The V gene's germline CDR1 is MDHEN and CDR2 SYDVKM.

The chain links TRBV29-1 to TRBJ2-3, with 8 positions matching TRBD1. The CDR3 is 14 residues long. Germline V lookup: CDR1 SQVTM, CDR2 ANQGSEA. V was pared by 7 bases and J by 6 bases, with 12 bases of the junction left unmatched. CDR3 region: CSGARQGPWDTQYF. In DNA form, the CDR3 reads TGCAGCGGCGCCCGACAGGGGCCCTGGGATACGCAGTATTTT.

This clonotype appeared a few times. The J gene is TRBJ2-7, the V gene TRBV28; D is unclear. Germline CDR1 and CDR2: MDHEN and SYDVKM. The CDR3 extends over 10 amino acids. V shed 6 bases and J shed 5 bases, with 5 bases lying between them. CDR3 region: CASSLHEQYF. As DNA, the CDR3 is TGTGCCAGCAGCCTCCACGAGCAGTACTTC.

This clonotype was observed at least ten times. This chain connects TRBV12-3 or TRBV12-4 to TRBJ2-7; D is undetermined. This CDR3 is 16 amino acids long. Trimming cost V 4 bases and J 3 bases, with 19 bases left between them. CDR3 bases: TGTGCCAGCAGTTACCGGCCTCAGGTTGAGGTCTACGAGCAGTACTTC. Translated: CASSYRPQVEVYEQYF.

Many counts were recorded for this clonotype. The V and J genes are TRBV10-3 and TRBJ2-7; D is tentatively TRBD1 or TRBD2 (5 bases each). In germline, CDR1 is ENHRY, CDR2 SYGVKD. V lost 3 bases to trimming and J lost 4 bases, with 16 bases between them. There are 15 residues in the CDR3. The CDR3 DNA is TGTGCCATCAGTGAAGTCGGGACCAGAGTTTACGAGCAGTACTTC. Protein sequence: CAISEVGTRVYEQYF.

This clonotype was detected ten times or more. The chain employs TRBV28 and TRBJ1-1; perhaps TRBD1 as D (6 bases). The CDR3 has 11 amino acids. V lost 6 bases and J lost 7, with 9 bases in between. Germline CDR1 MDHEN, CDR2 SYDVKM. In nucleotides, the CDR3 is TGTGCCAGCAGGGACAGTCGTGAAGCTTTCTTT. Translation gives CASRDSREAFF. Looking up the rest from reference TRBV28 and TRBJ1-1 gives the full variable domain: DVKVTQSSRYLVKRTGEKVFLECVQDMDHENMFWYRQDPGLGLRLIYFSYDVKMKEKGDIPEGYSVSREKKERFSLILESASTNQTSMYLCASRDSREAFFGQGTRLTVV.

J is TRBJ1-4 and V is TRBV5-5; D unclear. The CDR3 consists of 14 residues. Per the germline V gene, CDR1 is SGHKS and CDR2 is YYEKEE (reference sequence). V dropped 3 bases and J dropped 7 bases, with 13 bases sitting between them. CDR3 residues: CASSYRISSEKLFF. The CDR3 DNA reads as TGTGCCAGCAGCTACCGCATATCAAGTGAAAAACTGTTTTTT.

About this clonotype: An end of the junction does not agree with germline; a read error may underlie this. V is TRBV3-1 and J is TRBJ2-3, with D tentatively TRBD1 or TRBD2 (5 bases each). The germline gives CDR1 LGHDT, CDR2 YNNKEL (reference sequence). The CDR3 sequence is 12 residues long. The CDR3 DNA reads TGTGCCAGCAGCCAAGGGGGGACCGCTTTACATTTT. Protein product: CASSQGGTALHF.

Comment on this clonotype: It may be a read error: a sequence one base away is much more abundant. This chain joins TRBV12-3 or TRBV12-4 and TRBJ1-1; D is possibly TRBD1 (5 bases). CDR3 length: 12 amino acids. The CDR3 here is CVSRSERGEAFF. The CDR3 DNA is TGTGTCAGCAGGTCAGAAAGGGGAGAAGCTTTCTTT.

The V and J genes are TRBV11-2 and TRBJ1-1; D possibly corresponds to TRBD1 (6 bases). Germline CDR1 SGHAT, CDR2 FQNNGV. The V end was cut by 5 bases, the J end by 10 bases, with 14 bases between. The CDR3 loop spans 12 amino acids. CDR3 sequence: CASSLPTGSAFF. For the CDR3, the DNA is TGTGCCAGCAGCCTCCCGACAGGTTCAGCTTTCTTT.

The sample holds many counts of this clonotype. J is TRBJ1-1 and V is TRBV29-1, with D maybe TRBD1 (5 bases). V lost 1 base to trimming and J lost 6 bases, with 12 bases between them. Looked up from germline, CDR1 is SQVTM and CDR2 is ANQGSEA. The CDR3 contains 13 residues. The CDR3 coding sequence is TGCAGCGTTGAAGTCGTTGTCAGGGCTGAAGCTTTCTTT. Its translation: CSVEVVVRAEAFF.

The chain couples TRBV6-4 to TRBJ1-2, with 7 nucleotides matching TRBD1. This CDR3 is 14 amino acids long. CDR1 is MRHNA, CDR2 SNTAGT, per germline. V dropped 6 bases and J dropped 4; count of bases not matched to a gene: 8. The CDR3 loop is CASREGADGYGYTF. In DNA, the CDR3 is TGTGCCAGCAGAGAGGGGGCGGACGGCTATGGCTACACCTTC.

The CDR3, as DNA: TGTGCCAGCAGTTCCGGATACCTGAACACTGAAGCTTTCTTT. Translated: CASSSGYLNTEAFF. This chain uses TRBV27 with TRBJ1-1; D call uncertain. Trimming pared 4 bases from V and 0 bases from J, leaving 9 bases between. The CDR3 is 14 residues long. Germline V gives CDR1 MNHEY, CDR2 SMNVEV (reference sequence).

This rearrangement joins TRBV7-2 to TRBJ2-5, with 8 bases lining up with TRBD2. The CDR3 loop spans 16 amino acids. The J segment lost 1 base and the V segment lost 2 bases, leaving 6 bases of the junction unmatched. Germline V lookup: CDR1 SGHTA, CDR2 FQGNSA. The CDR3 loop reads CASSLLGRGGQETQYF. CDR3 DNA: TGTGCCAGCAGCTTACTGGGACGGGGGGGCCAAGAGACCCAGTACTTC.